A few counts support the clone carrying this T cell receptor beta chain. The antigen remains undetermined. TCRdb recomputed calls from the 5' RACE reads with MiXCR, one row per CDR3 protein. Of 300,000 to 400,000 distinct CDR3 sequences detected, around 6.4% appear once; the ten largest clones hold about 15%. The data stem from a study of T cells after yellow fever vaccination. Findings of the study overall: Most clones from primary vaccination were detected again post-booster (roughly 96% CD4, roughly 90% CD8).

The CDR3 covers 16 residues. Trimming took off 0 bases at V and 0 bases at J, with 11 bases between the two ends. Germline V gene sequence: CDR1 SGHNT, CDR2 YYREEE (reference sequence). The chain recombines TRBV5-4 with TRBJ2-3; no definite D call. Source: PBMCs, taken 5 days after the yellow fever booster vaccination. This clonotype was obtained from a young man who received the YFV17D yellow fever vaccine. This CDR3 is CASSLDLLTSTDTQYF. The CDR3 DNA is TGTGCCAGCAGCTTGGATCTTCTAACTAGCACAGATACGCAGTATTTT.